Detailed here is one T cell receptor (beta chain). This clonotype was recorded many times. The antigen it binds to is not known. The input lacks base qualities; no much larger clone sits a single base away. The patients picked for sequencing were ones in whom flow cytometry had shown an expansion of CD8+CD57+ cells. Every patient had a diagnosis of severe acquired aplastic anemia based on International Study of Aplastic Anemia and Agranulocytosis and Camitta criteria. Patients had received no therapy at the time of blood sampling. TCR repertoires of sorted CD4+ and CD8+ blood T cells from severe aplastic anemia patients and healthy subjects were deep-sequenced in the study. In the USA, patient enrollment took place under clinicaltrials.gov protocols 00001620, 01623167, 00001397, 00071045, 00081523 and 00961064. Ficoll-Paque density gradient centrifugation was used to isolate peripheral blood mononuclear cells. Before DNA extraction, CD4+ and CD8+ T cells were sorted by FACS or by magnetic beads.

Genomic DNA was used as template for profiling of TCR beta VDJ combinations and CDR3 sequences. TCR repertoire sequencing was run on an Illumina HiSeq 2000. Under the source paper's analysis protocol: Repertoire assessment relied on Simpson's diversity index, CDR3 size and DJ length profiles, and TRBV/TRBJ rearrangement plots. Whichever DNA sequence was most abundant in the deep sequencing data was defined as the immunodominant clone. CDR3 amino acid sequences were checked for sharing across subjects and were also compared against the VDJdb database and published repertoires. Clones were called with MiXCR by TCRdb after fastp trimmed the public reads at Q25, and only in-frame beta chains were retained. Identical CDR3 protein sequences are pooled into one entry, listed with their most common genes and DNA. TCRdb's processing, not the study's, gives the V and J calls here. Here the sample has 150,000 to 200,000 distinct CDR3 sequences; around half occur a single time. Roughly 1.1% of the sample rests with the top ten.

These data come from a study of CD8+CD57+ T cells in acquired aplastic anemia (dated by TCRdb to 2016 to 2018). Regarding the research as a whole: On average, sorted CD4+ and CD8+ cells yielded 3.2 ug of extracted DNA, with a range of about 0.17 to 27.4 ug. CD8+CD57+ expansion was defined as frequency above the mean frequency observed in healthy subjects.

CDR1 and CDR2, per the germline V gene, are SGHVS and FQNEAQ. Spanning cysteine to phenylalanine, the CDR3 consists of 13 amino acids. Only CDR3 DNA is held: 39 bases, read in frame from base 1. V was cut back by 1 base and J by 6 bases, leaving a gap of 10 bases between them. What the study reported, not specific to this receptor: CD8+ Simpson's diversity did not differ significantly between patients and healthy controls (P=0.060). Around 30 CD8+ CDR3 sequences were found in both patients and controls but appeared to be highly expressed in patients and within the immunodominant clones of the patients.

The chain employs TRBV7-8 and TRBJ2-7, with a weak D call of TRBD1 (6 bases match). The sample consisted of sorted CD4+, CD8+, or CD8+CD57+ T cells (not recorded which) from PBMCs. The source is a human donor with aplastic anemia. The CDR3 is CASSLGGLAEQYF. The bases are TGTGCCAGCAGCTTAGGGGGGCTGGCCGAGCAGTACTTC.